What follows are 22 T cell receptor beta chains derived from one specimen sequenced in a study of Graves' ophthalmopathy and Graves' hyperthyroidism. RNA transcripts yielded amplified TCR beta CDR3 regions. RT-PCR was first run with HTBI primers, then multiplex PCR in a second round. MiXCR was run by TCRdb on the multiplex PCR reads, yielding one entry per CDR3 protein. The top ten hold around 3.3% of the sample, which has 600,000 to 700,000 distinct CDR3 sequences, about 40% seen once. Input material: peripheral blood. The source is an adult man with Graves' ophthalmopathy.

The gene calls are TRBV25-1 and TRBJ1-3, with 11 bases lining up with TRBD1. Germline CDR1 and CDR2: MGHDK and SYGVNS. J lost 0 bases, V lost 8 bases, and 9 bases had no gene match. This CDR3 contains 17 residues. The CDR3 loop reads CASAGQGVALSGNTIYF. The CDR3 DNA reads TGTGCCAGCGCGGGACAGGGGGTGGCCCTCTCTGGAAACACCATATATTTT.

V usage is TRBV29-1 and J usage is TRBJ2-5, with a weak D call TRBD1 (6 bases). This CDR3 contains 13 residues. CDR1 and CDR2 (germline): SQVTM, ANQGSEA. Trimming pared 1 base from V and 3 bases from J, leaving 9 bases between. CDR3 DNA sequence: TGCAGCGTTGAAGGCAGGGGCGAAGAGACCCAGTACTTC. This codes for CSVEGRGEETQYF.

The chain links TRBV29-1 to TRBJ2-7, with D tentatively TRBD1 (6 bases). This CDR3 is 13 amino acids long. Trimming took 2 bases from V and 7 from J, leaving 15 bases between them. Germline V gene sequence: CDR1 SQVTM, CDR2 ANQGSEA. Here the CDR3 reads CSVESDSGGEQYF. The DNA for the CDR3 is TGCAGCGTTGAATCGGACAGTGGGGGAGAGCAGTACTTC.

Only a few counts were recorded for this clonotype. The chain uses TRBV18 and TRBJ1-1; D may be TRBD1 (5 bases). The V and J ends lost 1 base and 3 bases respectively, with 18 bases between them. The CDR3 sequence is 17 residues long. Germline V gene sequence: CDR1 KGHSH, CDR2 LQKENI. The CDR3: CASSPRGPGAGDTEAFF. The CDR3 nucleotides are TGTGCCAGCTCACCACGCGGTCCGGGCGCGGGGGACACTGAAGCTTTCTTT.

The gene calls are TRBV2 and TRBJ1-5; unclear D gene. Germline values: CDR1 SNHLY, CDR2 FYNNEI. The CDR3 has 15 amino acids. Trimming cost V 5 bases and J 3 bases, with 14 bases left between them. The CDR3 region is CASSYSSQTNQPQHF. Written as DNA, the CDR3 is TGTGCCAGCAGTTACTCGTCACAGACCAATCAGCCCCAGCATTTT.

The CDR3 coding sequence is TGTGCCAGCAGAATACAGGGGGTTGAAGCTTTCTTT. Encoded protein: CASRIQGVEAFF. The chain couples TRBV2 to TRBJ1-1; 8 nucleotides match TRBD1. The germline CDR1 and CDR2 sequences are SNHLY and FYNNEI. This CDR3 is built from 12 residues. V was pared by 6 bases and J by 7 bases, with 4 bases of the junction left unmatched.

The chain's CDR3 is CSQGQAASNQPQHF. The CDR3, as DNA: TGCAGCCAAGGACAGGCAGCTAGCAATCAGCCCCAGCATTTT. The chain is built from TRBV29-1 and TRBJ1-5; TRBD1 agrees at 7 bases. V lost 8 bases to trimming and J lost 0 bases; unmatched junction nucleotides: 7. Germline V gene sequence: CDR1 SQVTM, CDR2 ANQGSEA. CDR3 length equals 14 residues. Combining the CDR3 with reference TRBV29-1 and TRBJ1-5 gives the whole variable domain SAVISQKPSRDICQRGTSLTIQCQVDSQVTMMFWYRQQPGQSLTLIATANQGSEATYESGFVIDKFPISRPNLTFSTLTVSNMSPEDSSIYLCSQGQAASNQPQHFGDGTRLSIL.

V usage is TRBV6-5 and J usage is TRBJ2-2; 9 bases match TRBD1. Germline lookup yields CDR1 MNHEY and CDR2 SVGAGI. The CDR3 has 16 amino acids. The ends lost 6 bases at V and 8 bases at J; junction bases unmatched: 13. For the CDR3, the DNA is TGTGCCAGCAGGCCCTCGGGACAGGGTAATCAGGGGGAGCTGTTTTTT. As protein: CASRPSGQGNQGELFF.

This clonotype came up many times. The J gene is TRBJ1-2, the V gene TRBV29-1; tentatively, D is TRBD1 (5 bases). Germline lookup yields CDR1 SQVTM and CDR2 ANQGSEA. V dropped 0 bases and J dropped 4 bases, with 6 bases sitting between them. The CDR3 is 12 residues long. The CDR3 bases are TGCAGCGTTGAAGACAGGGTCTATGGCTACACCTTC. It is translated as CSVEDRVYGYTF. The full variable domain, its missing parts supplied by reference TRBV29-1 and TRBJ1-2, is SAVISQKPSRDICQRGTSLTIQCQVDSQVTMMFWYRQQPGQSLTLIATANQGSEATYESGFVIDKFPISRPNLTFSTLTVSNMSPEDSSIYLCSVEDRVYGYTFGSGTRLTVV.

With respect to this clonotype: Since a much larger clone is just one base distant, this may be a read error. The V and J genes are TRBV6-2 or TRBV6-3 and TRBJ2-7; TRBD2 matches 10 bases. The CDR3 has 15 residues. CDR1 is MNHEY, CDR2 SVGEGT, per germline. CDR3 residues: CASSELAGGDYEQYF. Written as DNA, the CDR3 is TGCGCCAGCAGTGAATTAGCGGGGGGAGACTACGAGCAGTACTTC.

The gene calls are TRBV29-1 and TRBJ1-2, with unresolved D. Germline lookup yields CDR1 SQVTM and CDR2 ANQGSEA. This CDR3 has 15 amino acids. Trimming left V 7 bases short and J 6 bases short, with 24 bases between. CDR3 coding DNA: TGCAGCGCCAGCAGCACGGCAGGTGGAGGTAATGGCTACACCTTC. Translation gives CSASSTAGGGNGYTF.

In DNA form, the CDR3 reads TGTGCCAGCACCAGGGGGCCCTACACTGAAGCTTTCTTT. Amino acid sequence: CASTRGPYTEAFF. This rearrangement joins TRBV6-5 to TRBJ1-1; 8 positions match TRBD1. The length of the CDR3 is 13 residues. Germline V gene data show CDR1 as MNHEY and CDR2 as SVGAGI. V lost 7 bases to trimming and J lost 3 bases; unmatched junction nucleotides: 4.

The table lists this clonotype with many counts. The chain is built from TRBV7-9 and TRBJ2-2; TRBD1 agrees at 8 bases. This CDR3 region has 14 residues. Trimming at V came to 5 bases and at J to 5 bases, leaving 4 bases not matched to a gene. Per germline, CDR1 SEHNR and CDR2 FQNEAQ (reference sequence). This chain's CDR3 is CASSTGQETGELFF. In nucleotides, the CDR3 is TGTGCCAGCAGCACGGGACAGGAGACCGGGGAGCTGTTTTTT.

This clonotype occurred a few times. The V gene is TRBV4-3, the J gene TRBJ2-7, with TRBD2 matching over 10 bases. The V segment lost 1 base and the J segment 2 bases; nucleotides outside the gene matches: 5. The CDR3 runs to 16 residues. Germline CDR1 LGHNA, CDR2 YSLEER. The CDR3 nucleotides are TGCGCCAGCAGCCAAGGACTAGCGGGCAGTACCTACGAGCAGTACTTC. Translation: CASSQGLAGSTYEQYF.

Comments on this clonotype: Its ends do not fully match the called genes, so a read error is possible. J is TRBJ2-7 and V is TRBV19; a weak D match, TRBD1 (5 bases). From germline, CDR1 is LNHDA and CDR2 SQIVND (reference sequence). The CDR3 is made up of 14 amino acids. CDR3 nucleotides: TGCGCCAGTAGTACCCAGGACAACCCCTACGAGCAGTACTTC. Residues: CASSTQDNPYEQYF.

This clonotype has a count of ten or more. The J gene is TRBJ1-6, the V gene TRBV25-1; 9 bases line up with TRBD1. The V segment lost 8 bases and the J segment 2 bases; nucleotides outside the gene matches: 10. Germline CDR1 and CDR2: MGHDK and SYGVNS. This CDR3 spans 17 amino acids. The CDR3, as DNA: TGTGCCAGCCAAGCAAGCGACAGGGGGACCTATAATTCACCCCTCCACTTT. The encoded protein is CASQASDRGTYNSPLHF. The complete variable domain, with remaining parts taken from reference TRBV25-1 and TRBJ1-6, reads EADIYQTPRYLVIGTGKKITLECSQTMGHDKMYWYQQDPGMELHLIHYSYGVNSTEKGDLSSESTVSRIRTEHFPLTLESARPSHTSQYLCASQASDRGTYNSPLHFGNGTRLTVT.

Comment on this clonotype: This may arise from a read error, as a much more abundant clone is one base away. CDR3 sequence: CASSQDAGQKLFF. The CDR3, as DNA: TGTGCCAGCAGCCAAGACGCGGGTCAAAAACTGTTTTTT. The chain carries TRBV7-2 and TRBJ1-4; no clear D gene. The CDR3 consists of 13 residues. V lost 5 bases to trimming and J lost 9 bases, with 13 bases between them. Per germline, CDR1 SGHTA and CDR2 FQGNSA.

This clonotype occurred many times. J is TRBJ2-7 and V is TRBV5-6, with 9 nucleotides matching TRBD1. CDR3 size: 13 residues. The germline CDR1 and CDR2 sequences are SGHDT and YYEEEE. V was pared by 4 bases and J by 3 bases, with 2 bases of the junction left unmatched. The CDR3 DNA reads TGTGCCAGCAGCGCGACAGGGGGCTACGAGCAGTACTTC. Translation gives CASSATGGYEQYF. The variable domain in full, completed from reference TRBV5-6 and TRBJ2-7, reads DAGVTQSPTHLIKTRGQQVTLRCSPKSGHDTVSWYQQALGQGPQFIFQYYEEEERQRGNFPDRFSGHQFPNYSSELNVNALLLGDSALYLCASSATGGYEQYFGPGTRLTVT.

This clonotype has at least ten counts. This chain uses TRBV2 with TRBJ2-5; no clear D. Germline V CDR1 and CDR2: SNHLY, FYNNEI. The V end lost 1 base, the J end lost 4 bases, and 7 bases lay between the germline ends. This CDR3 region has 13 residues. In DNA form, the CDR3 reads TGTGCCAGCAGTGAAGGTGGCGGAGAGACCCAGTACTTC. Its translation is CASSEGGGETQYF.

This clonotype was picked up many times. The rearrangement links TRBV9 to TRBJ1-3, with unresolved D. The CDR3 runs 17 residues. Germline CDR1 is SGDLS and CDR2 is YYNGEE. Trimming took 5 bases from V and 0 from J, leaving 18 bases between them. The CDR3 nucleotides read TGTGCCAGCAGTCTTCAACCCAGGACCTCCTCTGGAAACACCATATATTTT. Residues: CASSLQPRTSSGNTIYF.

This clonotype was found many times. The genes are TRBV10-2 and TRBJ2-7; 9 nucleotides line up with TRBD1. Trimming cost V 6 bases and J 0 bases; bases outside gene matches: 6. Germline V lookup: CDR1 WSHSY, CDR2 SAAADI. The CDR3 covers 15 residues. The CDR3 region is CASSSGTGNSYEQYF. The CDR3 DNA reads TGCGCCAGCAGCTCCGGGACAGGGAACTCCTACGAGCAGTACTTC.

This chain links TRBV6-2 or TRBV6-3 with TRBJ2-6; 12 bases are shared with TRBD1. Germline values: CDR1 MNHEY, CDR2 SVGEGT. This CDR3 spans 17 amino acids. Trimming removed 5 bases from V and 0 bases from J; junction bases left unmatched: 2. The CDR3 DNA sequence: TGTGCCAGCAGTCGGGGACAGGGGGCCTCTGGGGCCAACGTCCTGACTTTC. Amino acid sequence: CASSRGQGASGANVLTF.